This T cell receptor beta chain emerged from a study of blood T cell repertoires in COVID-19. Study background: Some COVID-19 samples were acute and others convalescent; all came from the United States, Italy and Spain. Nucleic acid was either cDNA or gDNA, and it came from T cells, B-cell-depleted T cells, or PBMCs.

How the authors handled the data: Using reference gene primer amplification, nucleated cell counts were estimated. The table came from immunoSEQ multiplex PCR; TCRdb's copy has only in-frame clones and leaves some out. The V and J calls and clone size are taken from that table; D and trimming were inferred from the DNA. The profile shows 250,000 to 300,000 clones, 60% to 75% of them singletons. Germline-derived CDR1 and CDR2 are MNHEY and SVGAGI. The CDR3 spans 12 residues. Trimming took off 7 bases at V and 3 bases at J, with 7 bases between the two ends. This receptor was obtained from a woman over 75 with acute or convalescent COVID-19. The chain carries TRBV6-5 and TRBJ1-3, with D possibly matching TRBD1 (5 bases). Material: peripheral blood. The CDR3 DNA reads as TGTGCCAGCATCGGACATGGAAACACCATATATTTT. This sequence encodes CASIGHGNTIYF.